This T cell receptor beta chain was recovered during a study of blood T cell repertoires in COVID-19. Overall study: The analysed material was cDNA or gDNA that came from T cells, B-cell-depleted T cells, or PBMCs.

In the source study's methods: Amplified reference gene primers provided the basis for estimating nucleated cell counts. The protocol was immunoSEQ multiplex PCR, while the TCRdb copy is restricted to in-frame clones and leaves out a portion. V and J calls and clone size are given by that table; D and trimming were obtained from the DNA. The sample yields roughly 140,000 clones, roughly 76% seen once. CDR1 MNHNS and CDR2 SASEGT come from the germline V gene. The CDR3 runs 15 residues. Trimming cost V 2 bases and J 5 bases, with 10 bases left between them. This TCR was recovered from a human donor with acute or convalescent COVID-19. The donor label of this sample is uncertain. The rearrangement uses TRBV6-1 and TRBJ1-6, with D possibly TRBD1 on 6 matching bases. Sequencing used peripheral blood. This CDR3 reads CASSESYRDNSPLHF. The CDR3, as DNA: TGTGCCAGCAGTGAATCGTACAGGGATAATTCACCCCTCCACTTT.